The rows below give T cell receptor beta chains drawn from one sample of a study of cytomegalovirus exposure and HLA in healthy donors. Method: immunoSEQ multiplex PCR; TCRdb's copy keeps in-frame clones and lacks some. The data show roughly 150,000 clones, with roughly 90% seen just once and around 2.4% held by the top ten. Source material: PBMCs. Receptors were obtained from a woman between 18 and 30 years old in good health and CMV-seronegative. Each CDR3 is given with its conserved first and last residue. Fields, in order: CDR3 length, V gene, CDR3 protein.

15	TRBV25-1	CASSDRGLAGNTIYF
15	TRBV27	CASSELRQGPTEAFF
13	TRBV6-4	CASSDSSDNEQFF
14	TRBV30	CASRLRDGHYGYTF
12	TRBV13	CASSRRTGGYTF
19	TRBV7-9	CASSSPGTSGMSSYNEQFF
14	TRBV11-2	CASSLVTVNNEQFF
14	TRBV2	CASRTDRSAEKLFF
15	TRBV14	CASSQDRASTDTQYF
12	TRBV7-9	CASSPERGEAFF
14	TRBV7-9	CASSSLAGDHEQYF
15	TRBV18	CASSPIAGGSSEQYF
13	TRBV10-2	CASSEPGYNEQFF
16	TRBV27	CASSPYRSGGTDTQYF
18	TRBV14	CASSQDRETGAFTGELFF
14	TRBV27	CASSSVSGNTEAFF
11	TRBV9	CASSDFGEQFF
15	TRBV10-1	CASSESVGDWYGYTF
14	TRBV7-6	CASSSAGGKDTQYF
13	TRBV7-6	CASSPPGVNTIYF
14	TRBV27	CASSFGGDYNEQFF
16	TRBV12-5	CASGLVLAGGPREQYF
16	TRBV19	CASSILGQELNTEAFF
14	TRBV11-2	CASSLELTRYEQYF
14	TRBV5-1	CASSFQGANNEQFF
14	TRBV6-5	CASRLQGSNQPQHF
13	TRBV7-2	CASSPPLTGELFF
13	TRBV5-1	CASSELYTDTQYF
15	TRBV19	CASSIDGLASDTQYF
16	TRBV15	CATSSADREESYEQYF
15	TRBV5-1	CASSLRTEGNTEAFF